This is a list of T cell receptor beta chains from one sample in a study of blood T cell repertoires in COVID-19. Clones were read by immunoSEQ multiplex PCR, and TCRdb kept only the in-frame ones, dropping some. The sample consists of roughly 250,000 clones, about 80% of them appearing once. Sequencing was performed on peripheral blood. The receptor set was obtained from a woman aged 80 or over with acute or convalescent COVID-19. Each CDR3 is given with its conserved first and last residue. Each record gives: V gene, D gene, J gene, clone size, CDR3 protein, CDR3 DNA. The D gene is left open where the match is weak. Only part of the rows carry a size: once, few, many, or a class if the clone is expanded.

TRBV5-8,-,TRBJ2-7,-,CASSRERRVAYEQYF,TGTGCCAGCAGCCGGGAACGTAGGGTAGCCTACGAGCAGTACTTC
TRBV9,-,TRBJ1-4,-,CASSARTALNEKLFF,TGTGCCAGCAGCGCCAGGACAGCCCTCAATGAAAAACTGTTTTTT
TRBV7-2,TRBD2,TRBJ2-7,-,CASSLTLAGYDEQYF,TGTGCCAGCAGCTTAACGCTAGCGGGGTACGACGAGCAGTACTTC
TRBV19,-,TRBJ2-7,-,CASSIGQAAYEQYF,TGTGCCAGTAGTATAGGACAGGCGGCGTACGAGCAGTACTTC
TRBV2,TRBD2,TRBJ2-2,few,CASRRGGNTGELFF,TGTGCCAGCAGGCGGGGGGGGAACACCGGGGAGCTGTTTTTT
TRBV2,-,TRBJ1-5,-,CASSSQGRGDQPQHF,TGTGCCAGCAGTTCACAGGGAAGAGGGGACCAGCCCCAGCATTTT
TRBV7-2,-,TRBJ1-3,-,CASSAYRAGNTIYF,TGTGCCAGCAGCGCATACAGGGCTGGAAACACCATATATTTT
TRBV9,TRBD1,TRBJ2-7,once,CASSESGQGYYEQYF,TGTGCCAGCAGCGAATCGGGACAGGGATACTACGAGCAGTACTTC
TRBV4-3,-,TRBJ1-6,few,CASSRDYNSPLHF,TGCGCCAGCTCACGAGATTATAATTCACCCCTCCACTTT
TRBV5-1,-,TRBJ2-3,-,CASSSTGSTTDTQYF,TGCGCCAGCAGCTCGACGGGTAGCACCACAGATACGCAGTATTTT
TRBV11-2,TRBD2,TRBJ2-4,-,CASSLRVAGTTKNIQYF,TGTGCCAGCAGCTTACGGGTAGCGGGGACGACCAAAAACATTCAGTACTTC
TRBV3-1/TRBV3-2,-,TRBJ2-1,-,CASSQYPQAGEQFF,TGTGCCAGCAGCCAATATCCCCAGGCAGGTGAGCAGTTCTTC
TRBV15,TRBD2,TRBJ2-5,-,CATSREAGGLRETQYF,TGTGCCACCAGCAGGGAAGCGGGGGGACTTAGAGAGACCCAGTACTTC
TRBV27,-,TRBJ1-2,-,CASANIRGYDGYTF,TGTGCCAGCGCCAACATCAGGGGATACGATGGCTACACCTTC
TRBV29-1,-,TRBJ2-3,-,CSVHRTSTDTQYF,TGCAGCGTTCACAGAACTAGCACAGATACGCAGTATTTT
TRBV19,TRBD1,TRBJ1-1,-,CASSTPGTGPGRTEAFF,TGTGCCAGTAGCACCCCCGGGACAGGTCCGGGGCGCACTGAAGCTTTCTTT
TRBV9,-,TRBJ1-5,many,CASSVGSGVGQPQHF,TGTGCCAGCAGCGTGGGTTCAGGGGTAGGGCAGCCCCAGCATTTT
TRBV6-2/TRBV6-3,TRBD2,TRBJ2-1,-,CASSTRLAGAGYNEQFF,TGTGCCAGCAGTACCCGACTAGCGGGAGCGGGATACAATGAGCAGTTCTTC
TRBV18,-,TRBJ1-5,-,CASSPASYSNQPQHF,TGTGCCAGCTCACCTGCCAGTTATAGCAATCAGCCCCAGCATTTT
TRBV19,-,TRBJ1-2,-,CASSIVRTDLGYTF,TGTGCCAGTAGTATCGTTCGGACAGATTTAGGCTACACCTTC
TRBV3-1/TRBV3-2,-,TRBJ2-5,-,CASSPQGLQGLYQETQYF,TGTGCCAGCAGCCCTCAGGGGTTGCAGGGCCTGTACCAAGAGACCCAGTACTTC
TRBV20-1,-,TRBJ1-1,-,CRGSRGTEAFF,TGCAGGGGCTCCAGGGGCACTGAAGCTTTCTTT
TRBV7-3,TRBD2,TRBJ2-1,-,CASSLAGLASGNEQFF,TGTGCCAGCAGCTTAGCAGGACTAGCGAGCGGCAATGAGCAGTTCTTC
TRBV28,TRBD1,TRBJ1-2,-,CASSHFRGGTGTYGYTF,TGTGCCAGCAGTCACTTTCGGGGAGGGACAGGGACCTATGGCTACACCTTC
TRBV6-1,TRBD2,TRBJ2-1,-,CASSEARRGGYNEQFF,TGTGCCAGCAGTGAAGCCAGGCGGGGGGGTTACAATGAGCAGTTCTTC
TRBV30,TRBD2,TRBJ2-7,-,CAWSVRTSGSVVEQYF,TGTGCCTGGAGTGTACGGACTAGCGGGAGTGTTGTCGAGCAGTACTTC
TRBV5-6,TRBD1,TRBJ2-7,few,CASSAPGQGREQYF,TGTGCCAGCAGCGCGCCGGGACAGGGGCGGGAGCAGTACTTC
TRBV6-5,-,TRBJ1-3,once,CASGRGGDGNTIYF,TGTGCCAGCGGCCGCGGGGGGGATGGAAACACCATATATTTT
TRBV7-6,TRBD2,TRBJ2-7,-,CASSDTGGPGSEQYF,TGTGCCAGCAGCGACACGGGAGGGCCGGGTTCCGAGCAGTACTTC
TRBV4-3,TRBD2,TRBJ2-3,-,CASSQALAGGQDTQYF,TGCGCCAGCAGCCAGGCACTAGCGGGAGGGCAAGATACGCAGTATTTT
TRBV5-6,-,TRBJ2-1,few,CASSLRRGYNEQFF,TGTGCCAGCAGCTTGCGCAGGGGCTACAATGAGCAGTTCTTC
TRBV19,TRBD1,TRBJ1-2,-,CASISNPGQGEYGYTF,TGTGCCAGTATCTCAAATCCGGGACAGGGAGAATATGGCTACACCTTC
TRBV29-1,TRBD2,TRBJ2-5,-,CSAGLAETQYF,TGCAGCGCCGGACTAGCTGAGACCCAGTACTTC
TRBV6-5,TRBD2,TRBJ2-1,-,CASSYSRGGRDEQFF,TGTGCCAGCAGTTACTCACGGGGGGGGAGGGATGAGCAGTTCTTC
TRBV29-1,TRBD1,TRBJ1-1,-,CSATKTGGTEAFF,TGCAGCGCCACGAAAACAGGGGGCACTGAAGCTTTCTTT